The source of this T cell receptor beta chain is a study of cytomegalovirus exposure and HLA in healthy donors. There are 10 residues in the CDR3. V was cut by 6 bases and J by 14 bases, with 11 bases left in between. CDR1 MNHEY and CDR2 SVGAGI come from the germline V gene. A note on this clone: As yet, its antigen is unknown.

The donors were healthy bone marrow donors. PCR involved 60 Vbeta and 13 Jbeta primers. TCRdb's copy holds only in-frame clones and misses some; the assay was immunoSEQ multiplex PCR. Among roughly 160,000 clones listed, about 65% were seen once. The study's findings and limits: Analyzed later, most CMV-associated TCR beta chains appeared HLA-restricted. Rarity marked most TCR sequences, yet some public TCRs occurred in many donors.

This clonotype originated in a woman between 25 and 40 years old in good health and CMV-seronegative. The sequencing sample was made of PBMCs. V and J are TRBV6-5 and TRBJ2-1; D uncertain. CDR3 region: CASSLVRKFF. For the CDR3, the DNA is TGTGCCAGCAGCTTAGTACGTAAGTTCTTC.